This entry describes one TCR beta chain. The data are from a study of T cell changes during pregnancy in multiple sclerosis. Repertoires were generated with immunoSEQ multiplex PCR, while TCRdb's copy carries only in-frame clones and drops some. The repertoire holds 35,000 to 50,000 clones, 70% to 90% seen once, with approximately 0.92% in the top ten. The CDR3 is 17 amino acids. Trimming took 4 bases from V and 3 from J, leaving 16 bases between them. CDR1 is SGHDN and CDR2 is FVKESK in the germline V gene. Specimen: CD4+ T cells from peripheral blood mononuclear cells, collected after pregnancy. The chain has TRBV14 and TRBJ1-6; weak D call: TRBD1 (5 bases). The source is a female donor with multiple sclerosis, enrolled in a pregnancy study. The CDR3 bases are TGTGCCAGCAGCCTACTACAGCGGGGGGACTATAATTCACCCCTCCACTTT. Amino acid sequence: CASSLLQRGDYNSPLHF.